This passage covers 3 T cell receptor beta chains from one sample sequenced in a study of blood T cell repertoires in COVID-19. Data came from immunoSEQ multiplex PCR; TCRdb stores just in-frame clones and leaves some out. The data contain 310,000 or so clones, roughly 90% of them singletons. Sequencing input: peripheral blood. These receptors originate from a woman aged 45-65 years with active or convalescent COVID-19.

The rearrangement uses TRBV12-3 or TRBV12-4 and TRBJ1-5; D possibly corresponds to TRBD1 (5 bases). V dropped 1 base and J dropped 7 bases, with 8 bases sitting between them. This CDR3 is 13 amino acids long. CDR3 DNA sequence: TGTGCCAGCAGTTTAGGGGGGGTACAGCCCCAGCATTTT. Translation gives CASSLGGVQPQHF.

This chain connects TRBV7-2 to TRBJ2-7; 9 bases fit TRBD1. The CDR3 extends over 15 amino acids. Germline CDR1 and CDR2: SGHTA and FQGNSA. The V gene end was trimmed by 5 bases and the J gene end by 5 bases; junction bases not matched to a gene: 10. The CDR3 reads CASSVMGQGRHEQYF. CDR3 nucleotide sequence: TGTGCCAGCAGCGTTATGGGACAGGGCCGCCACGAGCAGTACTTC. Filled out from reference TRBV7-2 and TRBJ2-7, the complete variable domain reads GAGVSQSPSNKVTEKGKDVELRCDPISGHTALYWYRQSLGQGLEFLIYFQGNSAPDKSGLPSDRFSAERTGGSVSTLTIQRTQQEDSAVYLCASSVMGQGRHEQYFGPGTRLTVT.

The rearrangement links TRBV6-5 to TRBJ2-1; maybe TRBD2 (6 bases). The CDR3 covers 15 residues. V dropped 3 bases and J dropped 6 bases, with 15 bases sitting between them. CDR1 MNHEY and CDR2 SVGAGI come from the germline V gene. CDR3 bases: TGTGCCAGCAGTTATTGGCAGGGTAGCGGCAATGAGCAGTTCTTC. Its translation is CASSYWQGSGNEQFF.